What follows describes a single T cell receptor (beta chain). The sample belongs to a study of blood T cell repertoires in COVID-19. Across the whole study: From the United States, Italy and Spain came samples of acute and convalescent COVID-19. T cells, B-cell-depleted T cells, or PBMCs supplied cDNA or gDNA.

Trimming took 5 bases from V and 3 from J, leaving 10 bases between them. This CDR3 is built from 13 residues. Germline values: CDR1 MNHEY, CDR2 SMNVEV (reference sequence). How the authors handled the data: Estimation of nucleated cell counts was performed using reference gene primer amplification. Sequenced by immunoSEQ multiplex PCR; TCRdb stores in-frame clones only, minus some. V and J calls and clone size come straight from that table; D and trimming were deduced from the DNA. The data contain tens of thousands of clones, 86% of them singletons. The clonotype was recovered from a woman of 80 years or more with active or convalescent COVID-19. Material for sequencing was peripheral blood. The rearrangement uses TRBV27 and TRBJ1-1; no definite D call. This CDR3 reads CASSRREHTEAFF. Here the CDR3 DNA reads TGTGCCAGCAGTAGGCGGGAGCACACTGAAGCTTTCTTT.